What follows describes a single T cell receptor (beta chain). CDR3 length: 9 residues. The entry originates in a study of cytomegalovirus exposure and HLA in healthy donors. Some clones are missing from TCRdb's copy, which holds only in-frame ones; the method was immunoSEQ multiplex PCR. Seen here are some 250,000 clones, around 86% observed once, and the top ten hold 1% to 1.5%. The V gene is TRBV21-1, the J gene TRBJ2-7; the table's D call, TRBD2, has no DNA check behind it. TRBV21-1 is marked as a pseudogene. The source is a woman aged 25 to 39 in good health and CMV-seropositive. The sample consisted of PBMCs. CDR3 nucleotides: TGTGCCAGCCCTTTGGAGCAGTACTTC. Translation: CASPLEQYF.